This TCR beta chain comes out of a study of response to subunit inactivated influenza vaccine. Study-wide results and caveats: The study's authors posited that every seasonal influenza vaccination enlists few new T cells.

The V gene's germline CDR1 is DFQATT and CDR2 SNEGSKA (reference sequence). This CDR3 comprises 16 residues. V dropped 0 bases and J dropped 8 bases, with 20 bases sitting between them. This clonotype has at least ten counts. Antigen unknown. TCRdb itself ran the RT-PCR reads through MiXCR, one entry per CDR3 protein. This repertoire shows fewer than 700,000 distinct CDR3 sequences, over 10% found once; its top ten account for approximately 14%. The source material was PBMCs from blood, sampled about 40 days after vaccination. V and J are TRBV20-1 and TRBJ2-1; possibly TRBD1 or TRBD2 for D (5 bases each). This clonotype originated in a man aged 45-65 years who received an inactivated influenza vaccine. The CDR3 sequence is CSARDLTGPVQHEQFF. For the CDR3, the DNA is TGCAGTGCTAGAGATTTAACGGGGCCAGTCCAGCATGAGCAGTTCTTC.